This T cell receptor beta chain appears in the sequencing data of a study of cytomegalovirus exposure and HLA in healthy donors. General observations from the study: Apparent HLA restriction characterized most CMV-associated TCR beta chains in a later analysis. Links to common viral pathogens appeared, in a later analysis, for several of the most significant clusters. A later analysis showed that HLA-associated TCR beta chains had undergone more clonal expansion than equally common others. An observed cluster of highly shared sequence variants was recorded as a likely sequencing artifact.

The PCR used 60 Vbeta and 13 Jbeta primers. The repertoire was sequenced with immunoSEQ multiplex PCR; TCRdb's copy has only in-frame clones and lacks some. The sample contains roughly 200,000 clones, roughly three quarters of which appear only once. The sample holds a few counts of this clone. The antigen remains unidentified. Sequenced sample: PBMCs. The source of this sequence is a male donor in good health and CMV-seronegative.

In nucleotides, the CDR3 is TGTGCCAGCAGCTTGGGAGGGCATGAGCAGTTCTTC. It encodes CASSLGGHEQFF. V usage is TRBV5-6 and J usage is TRBJ2-1, with D tentatively TRBD2 (5 bases). V lost 0 bases, J lost 8 bases, and 6 bases lay in between. In germline, CDR1 is SGHDT, CDR2 YYEEEE. The length of the CDR3 is 12 residues.